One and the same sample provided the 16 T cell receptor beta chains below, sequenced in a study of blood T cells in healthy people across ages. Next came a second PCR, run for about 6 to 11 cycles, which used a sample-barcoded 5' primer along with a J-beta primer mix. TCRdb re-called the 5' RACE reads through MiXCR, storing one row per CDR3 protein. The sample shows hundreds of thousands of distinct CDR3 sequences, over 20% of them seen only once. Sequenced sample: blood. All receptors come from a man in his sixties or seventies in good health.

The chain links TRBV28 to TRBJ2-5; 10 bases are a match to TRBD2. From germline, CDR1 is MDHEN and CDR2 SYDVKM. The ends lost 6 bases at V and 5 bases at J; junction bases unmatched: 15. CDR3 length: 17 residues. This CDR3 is CASRRNIRPSGSETQYF. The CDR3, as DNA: TGTGCCAGCAGGAGGAACATTAGACCTAGCGGGAGTGAGACCCAGTACTTC.

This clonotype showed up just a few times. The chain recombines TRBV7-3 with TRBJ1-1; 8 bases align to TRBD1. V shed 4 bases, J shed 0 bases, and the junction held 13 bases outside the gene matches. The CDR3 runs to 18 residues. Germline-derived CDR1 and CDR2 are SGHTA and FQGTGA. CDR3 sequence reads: CASSYRTGKGVMNTEAFF. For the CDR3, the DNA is TGTGCCAGCAGCTACCGGACAGGGAAAGGTGTGATGAACACTGAAGCTTTCTTT.

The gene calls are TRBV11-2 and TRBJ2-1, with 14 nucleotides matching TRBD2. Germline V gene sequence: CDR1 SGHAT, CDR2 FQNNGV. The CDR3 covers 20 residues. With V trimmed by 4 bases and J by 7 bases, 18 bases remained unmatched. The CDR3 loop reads CASSSIRGDRTSGRWNEQFF. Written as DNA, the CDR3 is TGTGCCAGCAGCTCGATTAGGGGGGATCGGACTAGCGGGAGGTGGAATGAGCAGTTCTTC.

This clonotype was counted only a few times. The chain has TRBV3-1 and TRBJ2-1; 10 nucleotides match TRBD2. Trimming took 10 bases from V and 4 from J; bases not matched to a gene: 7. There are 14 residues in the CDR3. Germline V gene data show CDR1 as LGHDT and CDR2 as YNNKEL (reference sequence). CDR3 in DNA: TGTGCCACCATGGAACTAGCGGGATACAATGAGCAGTTCTTC. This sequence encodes CATMELAGYNEQFF.

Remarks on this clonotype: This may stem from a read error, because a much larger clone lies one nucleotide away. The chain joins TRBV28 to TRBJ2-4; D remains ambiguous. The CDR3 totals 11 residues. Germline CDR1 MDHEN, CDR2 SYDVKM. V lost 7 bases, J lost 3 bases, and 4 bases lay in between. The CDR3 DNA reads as TGTGCCAGCATAGGCAAAAACATTCAGTACTTC. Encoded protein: CASIGKNIQYF.

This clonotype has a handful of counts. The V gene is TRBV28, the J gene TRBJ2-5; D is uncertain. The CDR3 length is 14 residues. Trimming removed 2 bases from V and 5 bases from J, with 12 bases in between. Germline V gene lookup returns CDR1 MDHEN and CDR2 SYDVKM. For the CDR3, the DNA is TGTGCCAGCAGTTTAAAGGTGGCTCACGAGACCCAGTACTTC. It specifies CASSLKVAHETQYF.

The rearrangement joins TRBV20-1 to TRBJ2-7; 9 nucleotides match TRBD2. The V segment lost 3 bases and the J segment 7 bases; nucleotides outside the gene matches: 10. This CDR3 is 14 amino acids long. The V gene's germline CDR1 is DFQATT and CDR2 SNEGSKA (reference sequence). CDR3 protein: CSASPGTSLGEQYF. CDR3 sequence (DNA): TGCAGTGCTAGTCCCGGGACTAGCTTGGGGGAGCAGTACTTC.

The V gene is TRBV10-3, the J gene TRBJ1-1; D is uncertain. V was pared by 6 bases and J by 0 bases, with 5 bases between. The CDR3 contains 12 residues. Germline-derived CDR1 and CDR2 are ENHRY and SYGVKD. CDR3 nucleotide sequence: TGTGCCATCAGCGACATGAACACTGAAGCTTTCTTT. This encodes CAISDMNTEAFF.

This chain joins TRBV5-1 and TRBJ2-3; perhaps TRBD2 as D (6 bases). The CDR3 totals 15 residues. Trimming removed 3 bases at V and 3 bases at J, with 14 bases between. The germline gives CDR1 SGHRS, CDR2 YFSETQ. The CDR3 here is CASSWTGEGTDTQYF. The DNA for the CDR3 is TGCGCCAGCAGCTGGACGGGGGAAGGTACAGATACGCAGTATTTT.

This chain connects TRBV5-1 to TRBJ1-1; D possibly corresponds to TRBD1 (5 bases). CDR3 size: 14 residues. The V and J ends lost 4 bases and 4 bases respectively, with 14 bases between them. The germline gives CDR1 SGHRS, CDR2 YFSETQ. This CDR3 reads CASSGDSGRTEAFF. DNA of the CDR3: TGCGCCAGCAGCGGAGATTCGGGGCGCACTGAAGCTTTCTTT. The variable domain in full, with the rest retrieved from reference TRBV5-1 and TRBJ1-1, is KAGVTQTPRYLIKTRGQQVTLSCSPISGHRSVSWYQQTPGQGLQFLFEYFSETQRNKGNFPGRFSGRQFSNSRSEMNVSTLELGDSALYLCASSGDSGRTEAFFGQGTRLTVV.

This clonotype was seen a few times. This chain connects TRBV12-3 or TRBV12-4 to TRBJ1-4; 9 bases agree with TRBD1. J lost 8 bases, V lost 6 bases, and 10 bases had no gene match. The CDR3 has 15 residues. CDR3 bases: TGTGCCAGCAGAATGACAGGGGGTCGAGAGGAAAAACTGTTTTTT. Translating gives CASRMTGGREEKLFF.

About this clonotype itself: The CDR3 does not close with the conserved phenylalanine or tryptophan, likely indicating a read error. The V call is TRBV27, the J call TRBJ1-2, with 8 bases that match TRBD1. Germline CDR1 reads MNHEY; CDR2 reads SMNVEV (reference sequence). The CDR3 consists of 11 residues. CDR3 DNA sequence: TGTACCAGCAGCCAGGGGGCTGGCTACACCCTC. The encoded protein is CTSSQGAGYTL.

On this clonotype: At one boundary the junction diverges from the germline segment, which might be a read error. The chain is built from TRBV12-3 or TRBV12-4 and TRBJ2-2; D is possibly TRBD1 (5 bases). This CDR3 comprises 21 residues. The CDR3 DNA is TGTGCCAGTAGTTTACGGTCCCCACCTTCCCAGGGCAATCTAAACACCGGGGAGCTGTTTTTT. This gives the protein CASSLRSPPSQGNLNTGELFF.

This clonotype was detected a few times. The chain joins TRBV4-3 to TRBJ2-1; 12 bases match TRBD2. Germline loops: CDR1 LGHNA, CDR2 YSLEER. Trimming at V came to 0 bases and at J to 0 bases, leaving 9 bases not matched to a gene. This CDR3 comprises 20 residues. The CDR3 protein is CASSQEWTSGAISSYNEQFF. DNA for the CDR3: TGCGCCAGCAGCCAAGAGTGGACTAGCGGGGCTATCAGCTCCTACAATGAGCAGTTCTTC.

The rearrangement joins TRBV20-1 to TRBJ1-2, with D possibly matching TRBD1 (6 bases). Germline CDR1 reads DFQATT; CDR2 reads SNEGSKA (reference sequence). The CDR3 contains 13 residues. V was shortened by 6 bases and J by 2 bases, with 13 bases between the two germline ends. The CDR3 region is CSARTTGNYGYTF. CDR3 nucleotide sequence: TGCAGTGCCCGTACGACAGGAAACTATGGCTACACCTTC.

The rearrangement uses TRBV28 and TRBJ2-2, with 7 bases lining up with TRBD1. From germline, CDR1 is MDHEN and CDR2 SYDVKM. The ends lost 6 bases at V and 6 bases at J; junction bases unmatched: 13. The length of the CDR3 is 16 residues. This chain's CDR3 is CASSRSGTVKAGELFF. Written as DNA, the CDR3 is TGTGCCAGCAGCCGCTCCGGGACAGTGAAAGCCGGGGAGCTGTTTTTT.